These 27 T cell receptor beta chains came from one sample sequenced in a study of cytomegalovirus exposure and HLA in healthy donors. Primers for the PCR totalled 60 Vbeta and 13 Jbeta. This table comes from immunoSEQ multiplex PCR, and its TCRdb copy is limited to in-frame clones, with some not included. This repertoire shows around 100,000 clones, 78% found once; its top ten account for over 3.5%. The sequenced material came from PBMCs. Source of these receptors: a woman aged 40 to 55 in good health and CMV-seropositive.

The count of this clone is one. The chain combines TRBV28 with TRBJ1-6; perhaps TRBD1 as D (5 bases). CDR3 size: 15 residues. Germline lookup yields CDR1 MDHEN and CDR2 SYDVKM. The V end was cut by 7 bases, the J end by 5 bases, with 15 bases between. The CDR3 here is CASTLRAGHNSPLHF. The CDR3 nucleotides read TGTGCCAGCACCCTAAGGGCAGGGCATAATTCACCCCTCCACTTT.

The J gene is TRBJ1-2, the V gene TRBV5-8, with D unclear. The CDR3 loop spans 14 amino acids. The germline gives CDR1 SGHTS, CDR2 YDEGEE. Deletions cut 0 bases from V and 4 bases from J, with 10 bases between. The CDR3 DNA is TGTGCCAGCAGCTTGGAGCCAGGAAGCTATGGCTACACCTTC. It codes for CASSLEPGSYGYTF.

The V call is TRBV10-1, the J call TRBJ2-1; D is ambiguous. Trimming took 2 bases from V and 4 from J, leaving 15 bases between them. Germline loops: CDR1 WNHNN, CDR2 SYGVQD (reference sequence). This CDR3 comprises 16 residues. CDR3 in DNA: TGCGCCAGCAGTGAGAACGCACTACCACCTTACAATGAGCAGTTCTTC. Amino acids: CASSENALPPYNEQFF.

The table lists this clone with a few counts. The chain joins TRBV6-6 to TRBJ2-2; D call uncertain. The CDR3 extends over 14 amino acids. In germline, CDR1 is MNHNY, CDR2 SVGAGI (reference sequence). V lost 7 bases to trimming and J lost 5 bases, with 14 bases between them. This chain's CDR3 is CASTRRVETGELFF. The CDR3 DNA is TGTGCCAGCACCAGACGGGTGGAAACCGGGGAGCTGTTTTTT.

V usage is TRBV6-1 and J usage is TRBJ2-7; possible D gene TRBD1, 5 bases. Germline V gene data show CDR1 as MNHNS and CDR2 as SASEGT. The V gene lost 3 bases and the J gene lost 6 bases, with 9 bases spanning the gap. There are 12 residues in the CDR3. Here the CDR3 reads CASSEQGSEQYF. The CDR3 DNA is TGTGCCAGCAGTGAGCAGGGAAGCGAGCAGTACTTC.

CDR3 sequence: CASSYGSSYNEQFF. CDR3 bases: TGTGCCAGCAGTTACGGGAGTTCCTACAATGAGCAGTTCTTC. The chain combines TRBV6-5 with TRBJ2-1, with D possibly TRBD2 on 5 matching bases. CDR3 size: 14 residues. Germline V gives CDR1 MNHEY, CDR2 SVGAGI. The V and J ends lost 2 bases and 1 base respectively, with 6 bases between them.

This chain links TRBV6-1 with TRBJ2-3; 9 bases are shared with TRBD1. Germline CDR1 and CDR2: MNHNS and SASEGT. With V trimmed by 7 bases and J by 8 bases, 7 bases remained unmatched. The CDR3 has 13 residues. The CDR3: CASKGQGVGTQYF. For the CDR3, the DNA is TGTGCCAGCAAGGGACAGGGAGTGGGTACGCAGTATTTT.

The genes are TRBV7-9 and TRBJ2-5, with 10 bases lining up with TRBD1. Germline-derived CDR1 and CDR2 are SEHNR and FQNEAQ (reference sequence). Trimming at V came to 5 bases and at J to 4 bases, leaving 13 bases not matched to a gene. CDR3 length equals 17 residues. The DNA of the CDR3 is TGTGCCAGCAGCCCCGGCGGGACAGGGGAACAGGGAGAGACCCAGTACTTC. It yields the protein CASSPGGTGEQGETQYF.

The table lists this clone with a count of one. The CDR3 nucleotides read TGTGCCAGCAGCTTAGGGACTTCCCTCGAGCAGTACTTC. Translated: CASSLGTSLEQYF. This chain joins TRBV7-9 and TRBJ2-7; D might be TRBD2 (5 bases). Trimming left V 1 base short and J 6 bases short, with 10 bases between. Germline V gene lookup returns CDR1 SEHNR and CDR2 FQNEAQ (reference sequence). The CDR3 contains 13 residues.

V gene TRBV7-2 combines with J gene TRBJ1-5; no firm D call. The length of the CDR3 is 14 residues. The germline gives CDR1 SGHTA, CDR2 FQGNSA. Trimming shortened V by 3 bases and J by 0 bases, and 6 bases separated the two germline ends. The CDR3 region has the DNA TGTGCCAGCAGCTTGCAGAATAGCAATCAGCCCCAGCATTTT. Translating it yields CASSLQNSNQPQHF.

This clone was observed a few times. This chain links TRBV10-2 with TRBJ2-3; the D gene is possibly TRBD2 (5 bases). This CDR3 comprises 14 residues. Trimming removed 2 bases from V and 2 bases from J, with 8 bases in between. The germline V gene encodes CDR1 WSHSY and CDR2 SAAADI. CDR3 nucleotide sequence: TGCGCCAGCAGTGAGCTAGCCAACACAGATACGCAGTATTTT. Encoded protein: CASSELANTDTQYF.

This chain links TRBV5-1 with TRBJ2-1; 10 bases agree with TRBD2. Germline V gives CDR1 SGHRS, CDR2 YFSETQ. The J segment lost 6 bases and the V segment lost 0 bases, leaving 3 bases of the junction unmatched. This CDR3 is 15 amino acids long. The CDR3 region has the DNA TGCGCCAGCAGCTTGGGTAGCGGGGGGACCAATGAGCAGTTCTTC. As protein: CASSLGSGGTNEQFF. Full variable domain (remainder filled in from reference TRBV5-1 and TRBJ2-1): KAGVTQTPRYLIKTRGQQVTLSCSPISGHRSVSWYQQTPGQGLQFLFEYFSETQRNKGNFPGRFSGRQFSNSRSEMNVSTLELGDSALYLCASSLGSGGTNEQFFGPGTRLTVL.

The rearrangement links TRBV6-1 to TRBJ1-5, with D possibly matching TRBD1 (6 bases). The CDR3 loop spans 15 amino acids. Germline values: CDR1 MNHNS, CDR2 SASEGT. Trimming pared 5 bases from V and 0 bases from J, leaving 11 bases between. This CDR3 reads CASSLGADSNQPQHF. As DNA, the CDR3 is TGTGCCAGCAGTTTGGGGGCGGATAGCAATCAGCCCCAGCATTTT.

Here the CDR3 DNA reads TGTGCCAGCAGCGCTCGCGGGGGTACCTACGAGCAGTACTTC. It yields the protein CASSARGGTYEQYF. The rearrangement links TRBV7-2 to TRBJ2-7; TRBD2 aligns across 7 bases. The CDR3 loop spans 14 amino acids. Germline trimming cut 5 bases from V and 2 bases from J; bases unmatched to any gene: 6. Germline V CDR1 and CDR2: SGHTA, FQGNSA.

V is TRBV28 and J is TRBJ1-4, with 12 bases aligning to TRBD1. The CDR3 runs to 13 residues. V shed 11 bases, J shed 6 bases, and the junction held 4 bases outside the gene matches. Germline CDR1 reads MDHEN; CDR2 reads SYDVKM. CDR3 amino acids: CAVWDRGHEKLFF. The CDR3 DNA reads as TGTGCCGTGTGGGACAGGGGGCATGAAAAACTGTTTTTT. Drawing the rest from reference TRBV28 and TRBJ1-4, the complete variable domain is DVKVTQSSRYLVKRTGEKVFLECVQDMDHENMFWYRQDPGLGLRLIYFSYDVKMKEKGDIPEGYSVSREKKERFSLILESASTNQTSMYLCAVWDRGHEKLFFGSGTQLSVL.

This clone has just a few counts. The J gene is TRBJ1-5, the V gene TRBV19, with D perhaps TRBD1 (5 bases). Germline V gene data show CDR1 as LNHDA and CDR2 as SQIVND (reference sequence). CDR3 length: 15 amino acids. The germline V and J ends were trimmed by 4 bases and 1 base, with 11 bases remaining between them. The CDR3 loop is CASSTYGGSNQPQHF. CDR3 sequence (DNA): TGTGCCAGTAGTACGTACGGGGGAAGCAATCAGCCCCAGCATTTT.

V is TRBV9 and J is TRBJ2-5, with 8 bases aligning to TRBD2. The CDR3 is 16 residues long. Germline V gene lookup returns CDR1 SGDLS and CDR2 YYNGEE. With 3 bases clipped from V and 3 bases from J, the junction kept 10 bases outside the gene matches. This CDR3 reads CASSARGGLGEETQYF. CDR3 bases: TGTGCCAGCAGCGCCCGAGGGGGACTAGGGGAAGAGACCCAGTACTTC.

The chain couples TRBV30 to TRBJ2-7; 9 positions match TRBD1. Germline-derived CDR1 and CDR2 are GTSNPN and SVGIG (reference sequence). The CDR3 has 15 amino acids. The V gene end was trimmed by 4 bases and the J gene end by 5 bases; junction bases not matched to a gene: 12. Written as DNA, the CDR3 is TGTGCCTGGACCCGGGGAGCCAGGGACAGGGACGAGCAGTACTTC. Amino acids: CAWTRGARDRDEQYF.

The gene calls are TRBV29-1 and TRBJ2-7; D perhaps matches TRBD2 (8 bases). With 4 bases removed from V and 2 bases from J, the gap between germline ends came to 15 bases. The CDR3 runs 14 residues. Germline V gene lookup returns CDR1 SQVTM and CDR2 ANQGSEA. CDR3 loop: CSVVIAGQPYEQYF. CDR3 in DNA: TGCAGCGTTGTGATAGCGGGACAGCCCTACGAGCAGTACTTC.

The chain is built from TRBV6-1 and TRBJ2-1; 7 bases are a match to TRBD2. After removal of 3 bases from V and 8 bases from J, the junction contained 16 bases not matched to a gene. The CDR3 runs to 17 residues. Germline CDR1 reads MNHNS; CDR2 reads SASEGT. The CDR3 nucleotides read TGTGCCAGCAGTGAGGCTCGCGGGGGACGGCTCAGGGATGAGCAGTTCTTC. Translating it yields CASSEARGGRLRDEQFF.

With regard to this clone: The junction shows a germline mismatch at one end, possibly a read error. CDR3 sequence: CASGETRGGSGANVLTF. CDR3 bases: TGTGCCAGCGGTGAAACCCGGGGGGGCTCTGGGGCCAACGTCCTGACTTTC. This chain joins TRBV6-1 and TRBJ2-6; 8 bases fit TRBD2. Looked up from germline, CDR1 is MNHNS and CDR2 is SASEGT. The CDR3 is 17 residues long.

The CDR3 spells CASSPQAGYQETQYF. The DNA for the CDR3 is TGCGCCAGCAGCCCCCAGGCGGGGTACCAAGAGACCCAGTACTTC. The rearrangement uses TRBV5-1 and TRBJ2-5; perhaps TRBD2 as D (6 bases). V lost 4 bases and J lost 0, with 13 bases in between. Looked up from germline, CDR1 is SGHRS and CDR2 is YFSETQ. The CDR3 covers 15 residues.

The gene calls are TRBV11-2 and TRBJ2-2; possibly TRBD2 for D (6 bases). The length of the CDR3 is 14 residues. The germline gives CDR1 SGHAT, CDR2 FQNNGV. Trimming took off 4 bases at V and 4 bases at J, with 10 bases between the two ends. This CDR3 is CASSSLALTGELFF. CDR3 DNA sequence: TGTGCCAGCAGCTCTCTAGCGCTCACCGGGGAGCTGTTTTTT.

This clone was recorded a few times. The rearrangement joins TRBV4-1 to TRBJ1-4; D remains ambiguous. The CDR3 length is 14 residues. V was trimmed by 2 bases and J by 8 bases, leaving 12 bases between them. The germline V gene encodes CDR1 MGHRA and CDR2 YSYEKL. The CDR3 here is CASSQSLLGEKLFF. DNA for the CDR3: TGCGCCAGCAGCCAATCTCTCCTCGGGGAAAAACTGTTTTTT.

The V call is TRBV6-5, the J call TRBJ2-1; TRBD2 is a possible D gene (5 bases). Per the germline V gene, CDR1 is MNHEY and CDR2 is SVGAGI. The CDR3 has 12 residues. The V and J ends lost 7 bases and 9 bases respectively, with 13 bases between them. CDR3 DNA: TGTGCCAGCACCCCAGGCCGGGGTGAGCAGTTCTTC. Encoded protein: CASTPGRGEQFF.

The chain links TRBV6-4 to TRBJ1-2; 7 nucleotides line up with TRBD1. The junction had 4 bases not matched to a gene; V was cut back by 5 bases and J by 4 bases. Germline CDR1 MRHNA, CDR2 SNTAGT. This CDR3 has 13 residues. This CDR3 is CASSRDSGYGYTF. CDR3 nucleotide sequence: TGTGCCAGCAGTCGGGACAGTGGCTATGGCTACACCTTC.

The rearrangement uses TRBV29-1 and TRBJ2-5; 10 bases are a match to TRBD1. The J call may be mistaken, given a closer DNA end match to TRBJ2-7. CDR1 and CDR2 (germline): SQVTM, ANQGSEA. This CDR3 is built from 16 residues. Here the CDR3 DNA reads TGCAGCGTTGAATTGAGAGACAGGGGGCTTTCCTACGAGCAGTACTTC. It yields the protein CSVELRDRGLSYEQYF.